The 11 T cell receptor beta chains below all came from one sample that was sequenced in a study of T-cell memory formation after mild COVID-19. One entry per CDR3 protein results from TCRdb running MiXCR on the 5' RACE reads. The sample contains 500,000 to 600,000 distinct CDR3 sequences, over 15% of which appear only once. The sequencing sample was made of PBMCs or a T cell subset sorted from them (not recorded which). These TCRs come from an adult woman who had mild COVID-19 (a few samples of this study predate the infection). Cell type and time point are not known.

The chain recombines TRBV19 with TRBJ1-1, with a weak D call TRBD1 (6 bases). V lost 0 bases and J 1 base, leaving 15 bases between the germline ends. Per germline, CDR1 LNHDA and CDR2 SQIVND (reference sequence). This CDR3 is 17 amino acids long. The CDR3 sequence: CASSIDPPGAWNTEAFF. CDR3 coding DNA: TGTGCCAGTAGTATAGATCCGCCGGGGGCCTGGAACACTGAAGCTTTCTTT.

The sample holds a few counts of this clonotype. The chain employs TRBV15 and TRBJ2-3; D might be TRBD2 (6 bases). The CDR3 extends over 16 amino acids. Germline CDR1 is LNHNV and CDR2 is YYDKDF (reference sequence). Trimming removed 2 bases at V and 2 bases at J, with 14 bases between. CDR3 bases: TGTGCCACCAGCAGATCCCCCGGGAGTTTCACAGATACGCAGTATTTT. This translates into CATSRSPGSFTDTQYF.

The genes are TRBV2 and TRBJ2-1; TRBD2 agrees at 7 bases. The CDR3 covers 15 residues. Germline V gene data show CDR1 as SNHLY and CDR2 as FYNNEI. V lost 3 bases and J lost 3; bases outside the gene matches: 5. In DNA form, the CDR3 reads TGTGCCAGCAGTGAGGCTAGCGGCTACTACAATGAGCAGTTCTTC. The encoded protein is CASSEASGYYNEQFF. Using reference TRBV2 and TRBJ2-1 for the parts outside the CDR3, the full variable domain is EPEVTQTPSHQVTQMGQEVILRCVPISNHLYFYWYRQILGQKVEFLVSFYNNEISEKSEIFDDQFSVERPDGSNFTLKIRSTKLEDSAMYFCASSEASGYYNEQFFGPGTRLTVL.

There are a few counts of this clonotype. The V and J genes are TRBV7-6 and TRBJ2-6, with 7 bases that match TRBD1. The germline gives CDR1 SGHVS, CDR2 FNYEAQ. The CDR3 loop spans 14 amino acids. V shed 5 bases, J shed 8 bases, and the junction held 6 bases outside the gene matches. CDR3 amino acids: CASSPLQGSNVLTF. The CDR3 nucleotides read TGTGCCAGCAGCCCGCTACAGGGGTCCAACGTCCTGACTTTC.

This clonotype was counted only a few times. This CDR3 reads CASSQDYRPPSDIQYF. DNA for the CDR3: TGTGCCAGCAGCCAAGATTATCGTCCACCCTCTGACATTCAGTACTTC. The chain uses TRBV4-2 and TRBJ2-4; no definite D call. The V gene's germline CDR1 is LGHNA and CDR2 YNFKEQ. Trimming stripped 0 bases from V and 8 bases from J, with 17 bases between. The CDR3 extends over 16 amino acids.

This chain's CDR3 is CASSLLGGGGANVLTF. The CDR3 DNA reads TGTGCCAGCAGTTTATTGGGGGGCGGAGGGGCCAACGTCCTGACTTTC. The chain uses TRBV27 and TRBJ2-6; possibly TRBD1 or TRBD2 for D (6 bases each). V lost 1 base and J lost 4, with 11 bases in between. This CDR3 contains 16 residues. From germline, CDR1 is MNHEY and CDR2 SMNVEV (reference sequence).

This clonotype has at least ten counts. This chain connects TRBV6-2 or TRBV6-3 to TRBJ2-2; no clear D. Trimming stripped 2 bases from V and 5 bases from J, with 12 bases between. The CDR3 totals 15 residues. Per the germline V gene, CDR1 is MNHEY and CDR2 is SVGEGT. The CDR3 region is CASSYDSRNTGELFF. As DNA, the CDR3 is TGTGCCAGCAGTTACGATTCACGGAATACCGGGGAGCTGTTTTTT.

This chain joins TRBV20-1 and TRBJ2-7; tentative D call: TRBD2 (5 bases). The V gene lost 2 bases and the J gene lost 0 bases, with 11 bases spanning the gap. Germline CDR1 is DFQATT and CDR2 is SNEGSKA (reference sequence). This CDR3 comprises 14 residues. CDR3 amino acids: CSARTRPRSYEQYF. The CDR3, as DNA: TGCAGTGCTAGAACTAGGCCCCGCTCCTACGAGCAGTACTTC.

The V and J genes are TRBV9 and TRBJ2-3; 10 bases line up with TRBD2. The germline gives CDR1 SGDLS, CDR2 YYNGEE. The V and J ends lost 0 bases and 1 base, in that order; junction bases with no gene match: 5. This CDR3 comprises 17 residues. The CDR3 region has the DNA TGTGCCAGCAGCGTAGAACTAGCGGGAATGCGCACAGATACGCAGTATTTT. Translation: CASSVELAGMRTDTQYF.

The rearrangement links TRBV6-5 to TRBJ1-1; D call uncertain. Germline V CDR1 and CDR2: MNHEY, SVGAGI. There are 13 residues in the CDR3. V dropped 2 bases and J dropped 6 bases, with 10 bases sitting between them. The CDR3 protein is CASSYQERAEAFF. The CDR3 nucleotides read TGTGCCAGCAGTTACCAGGAAAGGGCTGAAGCTTTCTTT.

This clonotype was observed a few times. V is TRBV30 and J is TRBJ1-1; D remains ambiguous. This CDR3 has 13 amino acids. Trimming shortened V by 4 bases and J by 1 base, and 10 bases separated the two germline ends. CDR1 and CDR2 (germline): GTSNPN, SVGIG (reference sequence). The CDR3 DNA is TGTGCCTGGACCCTCCCGGGGAACACTGAAGCTTTCTTT. It codes for CAWTLPGNTEAFF. Full variable domain (missing parts from reference TRBV30 and TRBJ1-1): SQTIHQWPATLVQPVGSPLSLECTVEGTSNPNLYWYRQAAGRGLQLLFYSVGIGQISSEVPQNLSASRPQDRQFILSSKKLLLSDSGFYLCAWTLPGNTEAFFGQGTRLTVV.